The T cell receptor (beta chain) under discussion was sequenced for a study of T cells after posttransplantation cyclophosphamide. On this clone: What it binds is not known.

Study findings and constraints: Tissue-infiltrating T cells from skin or gut overlapped little with blood T cells. Donor CD8+ memory clones often dominated recipient blood repertoires at later times. Recipient CMV seropositivity and CMV reactivation strongly tracked TRB clonality.

Sequencing was performed with immunoSEQ multiplex PCR; in TCRdb, only in-frame clones are kept and a portion is missing. The profile shows about 20,000 clones, 85% to 90% of them singletons. Sampled 1 year posttransplant, controls received myeloablative marrow transplants, methotrexate and a calcineurin inhibitor. After removal of 0 bases from V and 7 bases from J, the junction contained 2 bases not matched to a gene. Germline assignment: CDR1 SGDLS and CDR2 YYNGEE. This CDR3 region has 14 residues. This clonotype was sampled from a female patient aged 25-39 years who received an allogeneic stem cell transplant from an unrelated donor, was CMV-positive, and had acute and chronic GVHD. The graft donor may be the source of some T cells. The specimen was PBMCs, collected around 390 days after allogeneic stem cell transplant with calcineurin inhibitor and methotrexate. This chain connects TRBV9 to TRBJ2-2, with TRBD2 matching 8 bases. Written as DNA, the CDR3 is TGTGCCAGCAGCGTAGCGGGGGGGAACGGGGAGCTGTTTTTT. Encoded protein: CASSVAGGNGELFF.